These 32 T cell receptor beta chains share one sample of origin, sequenced in a study of breast tumors, draining lymph nodes, adjacent tissues. A single record per CDR3 protein comes from TCRdb applying MiXCR to the multiplex PCR reads. Of over 60,000 distinct CDR3 sequences listed, 40% to 55% are singletons. Sequenced: breast tumor tissue. All receptors derive from a female donor with breast cancer. Some clones in this sample may be carry-over from other donors' samples.

This clonotype appeared many times. The V call is TRBV9, the J call TRBJ1-2; tentative D call: TRBD1 (6 bases). Germline assignment: CDR1 SGDLS and CDR2 YYNGEE. The CDR3 totals 17 residues. V was cut by 0 bases and J by 7 bases, with 22 bases left in between. Written as DNA, the CDR3 is TGTGCCAGCAGCGTAGACTCCACGGACAGACTTGGGGCTGGCTACACCTTC. Translation gives CASSVDSTDRLGAGYTF.

This clonotype has a count of ten or more. The CDR3 region has the DNA TGTGCCAGCAGCCCCAACGGGTATGGCTACACCTTC. Protein: CASSPNGYGYTF. The rearrangement joins TRBV7-2 to TRBJ1-2; D unclear. The CDR3 has 12 amino acids. V shed 5 bases and J shed 5 bases, with 9 bases lying between them. CDR1 SGHTA and CDR2 FQGNSA come from the germline V gene.

Points on this clonotype: This may arise from a read error, as a much more abundant clone is one base away. The CDR3 nucleotides are TGTGCCAGCAGCCAAGAAACGCGAAGTCTGCCCCAGCATTTT. Amino acid sequence: CASSQETRSLPQHF. The rearrangement links TRBV3-1 to TRBJ1-5, with no clear D. V was shortened by 0 bases and J by 9 bases, with 12 bases between the two germline ends. Germline V CDR1 and CDR2: LGHDT, YNNKEL (reference sequence). CDR3 size: 14 residues.

This chain uses TRBV9 with TRBJ1-3, with 7 positions matching TRBD1. The CDR3 is 19 amino acids. V trimming: 5 bases; J trimming: 3 bases; junction bases outside the gene matches: 20. CDR1 and CDR2 from the germline V gene are SGDLS and YYNGEE. Here the CDR3 DNA reads TGTGCCAGCAGTGCTACCCCCGGGGCAGGGGGAGGAAGTGGAAACACCATATATTTT. This encodes CASSATPGAGGGSGNTIYF.

This chain uses TRBV7-3 with TRBJ2-3; possible D gene TRBD1, 5 bases. Trimming removed 2 bases from V and 11 bases from J, with 20 bases in between. The CDR3 runs to 15 residues. Per the germline V gene, CDR1 is SGHTA and CDR2 is FQGTGA. CDR3 protein: CASSLQGSTYNEQYF. CDR3 bases: TGTGCCAGCAGCTTACAGGGTAGTACCTACAATGAGCAGTATTTT.

This clonotype has at least ten counts. The DNA for the CDR3 is TGTGCCAGTAGTATCTTGTACAGGGCGAGAAACTATGGCTACACCTTC. Its translation is CASSILYRARNYGYTF. The chain employs TRBV19 and TRBJ1-2, with D perhaps matching TRBD1 (6 bases). Trimming removed 3 bases from V and 2 bases from J, with 16 bases in between. Germline V gives CDR1 LNHDA, CDR2 SQIVND (reference sequence). This CDR3 has 16 residues.

Details on this clonotype: A read error may be the cause here, since a much bigger clone is one base away. This chain links TRBV7-7 with TRBJ2-5; tentatively, D is TRBD1 (6 bases). The CDR3 has 15 residues. Germline V gene data show CDR1 as SSHAT and CDR2 as FNYEAQ (reference sequence). The CDR3 protein is CASSLDRRSEETQHF. The CDR3 DNA reads TGTGCTAGCAGCTTAGACAGGAGATCCGAAGAGACCCAGCACTTC. The full variable domain, completed using reference TRBV7-7 and TRBJ2-5, is GAGVSQSPRYKVTKRGQDVTLRCDPISSHATLYWYQQALGQGPEFLTYFNYEAQPDKSGLPSDRFSAERPEGSISTLTIQRTEQRDSAMYRCASSLDRRSEETQHFGPGTRLLVL.

The chain carries TRBV5-4 and TRBJ2-1; D perhaps matches TRBD2 (5 bases). The CDR3 sequence is 15 residues long. V lost 3 bases, J lost 6 bases, and 16 bases lay in between. CDR1 and CDR2 (germline): SGHNT, YYREEE (reference sequence). This CDR3 is CASSYGRAGGNEQFF. DNA of the CDR3: TGTGCCAGCAGCTACGGCCGCGCGGGTGGCAATGAGCAGTTCTTC.

V usage is TRBV29-1 and J usage is TRBJ1-2; unclear D gene. V was pared by 7 bases and J by 0 bases, with 9 bases between. Per germline, CDR1 SQVTM and CDR2 ANQGSEA. This CDR3 has 12 amino acids. The CDR3, as DNA: TGCAGCGCTCCGGGTCCTAACTATGGCTACACCTTC. Translated: CSAPGPNYGYTF.

The chain joins TRBV6-1 to TRBJ2-3, with D possibly matching TRBD1 (6 bases). The CDR3 runs 14 residues. Trimming cost V 6 bases and J 2 bases, with 12 bases left between them. In germline, CDR1 is MNHNS, CDR2 SASEGT. CDR3 DNA: TGTGCCAGCAGACACACAGGGTTCACAGATACGCAGTATTTT. As protein: CASRHTGFTDTQYF.

As regards this clonotype: As the CDR3 is not closed by the conserved phenylalanine or tryptophan, this likely results from a read error. V gene TRBV9 combines with J gene TRBJ2-3; 7 bases align to TRBD2. The CDR3 loop spans 16 amino acids. Germline loops: CDR1 SGDLS, CDR2 YYNGEE. After removal of 3 bases from V and 2 bases from J, the junction contained 9 bases not matched to a gene. This CDR3 reads CASSAGGRGDTDTQYL. CDR3 in DNA: TGTGCCAGCAGCGCCGGCGGGAGAGGGGACACAGATACGCAGTATCTT.

At least ten counts were recorded for this clonotype. The J gene is TRBJ2-2, the V gene TRBV11-1; perhaps TRBD2 as D (6 bases). CDR1 SGHAT and CDR2 FQDESV come from the germline V gene (reference sequence). This CDR3 has 16 residues. V was pared by 5 bases and J by 0 bases, with 13 bases between. CDR3 amino acids: CASSGGRGTNTGELFF. In nucleotides, the CDR3 is TGTGCCAGCAGCGGCGGGCGGGGCACGAACACCGGGGAGCTGTTTTTT.

A remark on this clonotype: Likely a read error: the CDR3 ends without its conserved phenylalanine or tryptophan. The chain combines TRBV24-1 with TRBJ2-1, with TRBD2 identical over 7 bases. The germline V gene encodes CDR1 KGHDR and CDR2 SFDVKD. V shed 6 bases and J 6 bases; nucleotides not matched to a gene: 16. The CDR3 runs 17 residues. The DNA for the CDR3 is TGTGCCACCAGTACCTCTTGGGGCGGGAGAAGTCTCAATGAGCAGTTCTAC. It specifies CATSTSWGGRSLNEQFY.

The rearrangement links TRBV7-6 to TRBJ1-6; TRBD1 might be the D (6 bases). The germline V gene encodes CDR1 SGHVS and CDR2 FNYEAQ. This CDR3 contains 16 residues. The ends were cut back, 4 bases at V and 6 bases at J, with 16 bases in the middle. In nucleotides, the CDR3 is TGTGCCAGCAGCTCACGGGCGGGGGCGAGTAATTCACCCCTCCACTTT. This encodes CASSSRAGASNSPLHF.

This chain joins TRBV24-1 and TRBJ2-3; 8 bases map to TRBD2. This CDR3 spans 16 amino acids. CDR1 and CDR2 (germline): KGHDR, SFDVKD. Trimming cost V 10 bases and J 2 bases; bases outside gene matches: 13. The CDR3 coding sequence is TGTGCCACAGCCCTCGGCGCGGGAGGATCCACAGATACGCAGTATTTT. Protein: CATALGAGGSTDTQYF.

The sample holds one count of this clonotype. The limits of the CDR3 on the DNA are not certain, so only TCRdb's listed CDR3 is given. V gene TRBV24-1 combines with J gene TRBJ2-2; TRBD2 is the table's D call and was not checked against the DNA. The germline gives CDR1 KGHDR, CDR2 SFDVKD. The CDR3 is 24 amino acids long, termini counted. The CDR3 spells CATSDDERREQFFGPRVDTGELFF.

The chain uses TRBV3-1 and TRBJ1-6, with no clear D. The ends were cut back, 4 bases at V and 3 bases at J, with 7 bases in the middle. There are 14 residues in the CDR3. The germline gives CDR1 LGHDT, CDR2 YNNKEL (reference sequence). CDR3 sequence reads: CASSPSGYNSPLHF. Here the CDR3 DNA reads TGTGCCAGCAGCCCGTCGGGCTATAATTCACCCCTCCACTTT.

With regard to this clonotype: Mismatch with germline at one junction end may stem from a read error. This sequence joins TRBV14 and TRBJ2-7; 10 bases map to TRBD2. The germline V gene encodes CDR1 SGHDN and CDR2 FVKESK. The length of the CDR3 is 16 residues. The CDR3 region is CASSRRTSGRFYAQYF. In nucleotides, the CDR3 is TGTGCCAGCAGCCGACGGACTAGCGGAAGGTTTTACGCGCAGTACTTC.

This chain uses TRBV11-3 with TRBJ1-5; weak D call: TRBD1 (6 bases). Trimming cost V 5 bases and J 0 bases, with 14 bases left between them. The germline gives CDR1 SGHNT, CDR2 YENEEA. This CDR3 region has 16 residues. CDR3 sequence reads: CASSGGGTYSNQPQHF. Written as DNA, the CDR3 is TGTGCCAGCAGCGGGGGGGGCACCTATAGCAATCAGCCCCAGCATTTT.

Turning to this clonotype: A clone one base away is much larger, so this may be a read error. The chain combines TRBV19 with TRBJ1-1; tentative D call: TRBD1 (5 bases). Germline V CDR1 and CDR2: LNHDA, SQIVND (reference sequence). The V end was cut by 3 bases, the J end by 3 bases, with 20 bases between. CDR3 length equals 17 residues. CDR3: CASSISGDGLMDTEAFF. In nucleotides, the CDR3 is TGTGCCAGTAGTATTTCCGGGGACGGTTTAATGGACACTGAAGCTTTCTTT.

The chain combines TRBV7-2 with TRBJ2-7, with D possibly TRBD1 on 7 matching bases. V lost 2 bases and J 1 base, leaving 15 bases between the germline ends. Germline CDR1 reads SGHTA; CDR2 reads FQGNSA. The CDR3 totals 16 residues. This CDR3 reads CASSLHPQGTSYEQYF. In DNA, the CDR3 is TGTGCCAGCAGCTTACATCCACAGGGGACTTCCTACGAGCAGTACTTC.

As to this clonotype: The CDR3 end shows no conserved phenylalanine or tryptophan, and so a read error is likely. The gene calls are TRBV20-1 and TRBJ2-5; D gene ambiguous. The CDR3 totals 17 residues. Germline-derived CDR1 and CDR2 are DFQATT and SNEGSKA (reference sequence). Trimming shortened V by 3 bases and J by 5 bases, and 25 bases separated the two germline ends. The CDR3 nucleotides read TGCAGTGCTAGGGCTCCAGCCTACGCCTTTCTGGTGGAGACCCAGTACCTC. This gives the protein CSARAPAYAFLVETQYL.

Ten or more counts support this clonotype. V is TRBV7-6 and J is TRBJ1-3, with D unclear. Germline V gives CDR1 SGHVS, CDR2 FNYEAQ. This CDR3 has 15 residues. The V end was cut by 0 bases, the J end by 2 bases, with 8 bases between. The CDR3, as DNA: TGTGCCAGCAGCTTAGCGGGCTATGCTGGAAACACCATATATTTT. Amino acids: CASSLAGYAGNTIYF.

This chain uses TRBV15 with TRBJ1-2; TRBD1 matches at 8 bases. V trimming: 0 bases; J trimming: 3 bases; junction bases outside the gene matches: 15. This CDR3 region has 19 residues. The V gene's germline CDR1 is LNHNV and CDR2 YYDKDF (reference sequence). CDR3 sequence reads: CATSREVGRRAGGYYGYTF. The CDR3 DNA reads TGTGCCACCAGCAGAGAGGTGGGAAGGCGGGCAGGGGGCTACTATGGCTACACCTTC.

This chain connects TRBV29-1 to TRBJ2-1, with TRBD1 matching 7 bases. The V gene end was trimmed by 6 bases and the J gene end by 7 bases; junction bases not matched to a gene: 15. Germline V gives CDR1 SQVTM, CDR2 ANQGSEA. CDR3 length: 15 residues. The CDR3 loop is CSVTPRDRLRNEQFF. CDR3 sequence (DNA): TGCAGCGTCACCCCTCGGGACAGACTAAGGAATGAGCAGTTCTTC.

By share of the sample, this clonotype is medium-sized. The chain links TRBV9 to TRBJ2-3; D uncertain. CDR1 and CDR2 (germline): SGDLS, YYNGEE. CDR3 length: 15 amino acids. Trimming took off 3 bases at V and 0 bases at J, with 11 bases between the two ends. CDR3: CASSAAADSTDTQYF. CDR3 bases: TGTGCCAGCAGCGCCGCGGCAGATAGCACAGATACGCAGTATTTT.

This clonotype was detected many times. This chain joins TRBV7-2 and TRBJ2-3; D is possibly TRBD1 or TRBD2 (5 bases each). Trimming removed 5 bases at V and 0 bases at J, with 9 bases between. Germline V gene data show CDR1 as SGHTA and CDR2 as FQGNSA. The CDR3 contains 14 residues. CDR3 protein: CASSPGHSTDTQYF. CDR3 DNA: TGTGCCAGCAGCCCGGGGCACAGCACAGATACGCAGTATTTT.

In this sample, this clonotype turned up many times. This chain uses TRBV6-6 with TRBJ2-1; D remains ambiguous. The length of the CDR3 is 13 residues. Germline V gene lookup returns CDR1 MNHNY and CDR2 SVGAGI (reference sequence). Between the trimmed V and J ends, which lost 7 bases and 9 bases, there was a span of 16 bases. CDR3 DNA: TGTGCCAGCACCCCCGTTGCCGGTCGTGAGCAGTTCTTC. Its protein product is CASTPVAGREQFF.

In its sample, this clonotype ranks as large. CDR3 region: CATSFRVQGHEQFF. The CDR3 region has the DNA TGTGCCACCAGTTTCCGGGTTCAGGGTCATGAGCAGTTCTTC. The chain joins TRBV15 to TRBJ2-1; D perhaps matches TRBD1 (5 bases). Germline CDR1 and CDR2: LNHNV and YYDKDF (reference sequence). CDR3 length equals 14 residues. With 6 bases removed from V and 8 bases from J, the gap between germline ends came to 17 bases.

As regards this clonotype: Germline and junction disagree at one end, which may indicate a read error. The J gene is TRBJ2-4, the V gene TRBV28, with D uncertain. The length of the CDR3 is 12 residues. The V gene's germline CDR1 is MDHEN and CDR2 SYDVKM. CDR3 protein: CASSFMQGPGDF. Written as DNA, the CDR3 is TGTGCCAGCAGTTTTATGCAAGGCCCAGGCGACTTC.

This clonotype has ten or more counts. The chain carries TRBV6-6 and TRBJ2-5; 8 nucleotides align to TRBD2. CDR3 size: 15 residues. Looked up from germline, CDR1 is MNHNY and CDR2 is SVGAGI (reference sequence). V was clipped by 6 bases and J by 4 bases; unmatched bases: 10. The CDR3 DNA reads as TGTGCCAGCAGCCTCGGGACTAGGGCCCTAGAGACCCAGTACTTC. This encodes CASSLGTRALETQYF.

This clonotype was seen a handful of times. The final CDR3 position lacks the conserved phenylalanine or tryptophan, pointing to a likely read error. Because the CDR3's place on the DNA is in doubt, the DNA is left out and the CDR3 is given as listed by TCRdb. The chain joins TRBV7-9 to TRBJ1-2. Germline assignment: CDR1 SEHNR and CDR2 FQNEAQ (reference sequence). The CDR3 spans 16 amino acids, including both terminal residues. The CDR3 loop is CASSSMGQTNNYGYAL.